This T cell receptor (beta chain) was captured in a study of tumor and adjacent non-tumor tissue in lung cancer (dated by TCRdb to the late 2010s). Concerning the study at large: The cohort included under 15 adenocarcinoma, a couple of squamous cell carcinoma and 1 small cell lung cancer patients. A total of approximately 130,000,000 productive TCRbeta reads were generated by sequencing, corresponding to an average of around 3.8 million reads per sample. Bulk TCRbeta repertoires were compared between lung tumor tissue and matched distant non-tumor lung tissue obtained from around 14 lung cancer patients. TCRbeta CDR3 sequencing was performed on roughly 32 paired specimens, with one tumor sample and one normal lung sample collected per patient. The roughly 15 enrolled patients, of whom approximately ten were men and 5 were women, were aged about 30 to 80 years and were diagnosed with TNM stage I to III disease.

The CDR3 runs 17 residues from the cysteine to the phenylalanine. The CDR3 DNA has 51 bases and is translated from base 1. V and J are trimmed by 4 bases and 5 bases, and the gene matches miss 7 bases of the junction. The germline V gene gives CDR1 as SGHRS and CDR2 as YFSETQ. In its sample, this clonotype was seen many times. No antigen is known for it. One base away there is no much larger clone; base qualities are not given. RNA was extracted from bulk unsorted tissue and checked for quality with a NanoDrop ND-1000 and an Agilent 2100. The normal lung samples consisted of distant non-tumor tissue collected more than 3 cm from the tumor edge. Donors were newly diagnosed lung cancer patients admitted for thoracic surgery in China between August and November 2014, without prior chemotherapy. Patients with previous radiotherapy or chemotherapy, or with another concurrent cancer, were excluded from the study. Surgical tissue pieces of about 1-2.3 cm3 were preserved in RNAlater solution and were kept at -80 degrees C until use.

Library construction relied on multiplex PCR. Instrument used: Illumina HiSeq 2500. TCRbeta libraries were constructed through three rounds of nested PCR with primers (Table S4) according to protocols modified from ARM-PCR. Before sequencing, PCR products of 200-500 bp were excised from the gel and purified with the QIAquick gel extraction kit. Concerning the study's data processing: Trimmomatic was used to clean the reads, FLASH was used to merge the reads into complete CDR3 sequences, and MiTCR was used to assign the reads to V(D)J germline segments. VDJtools was used to compute clonal diversity as the inverse Simpson's index. Productive reads were defined as in-frame sequences without a premature stop codon. Using fastp trimming at Q25 and MiXCR clonotype assembly, TCRdb reanalyzed the public sequencing data and kept in-frame beta chains. Here each entry gathers all rows of one CDR3 protein and keeps the most common genes and DNA. For this entry, the V and J calls and clone size follow TCRdb and not the study's own pipeline. The sample records some 95,000 distinct CDR3 sequences, 80% of which are singletons. The top ten constitute 30% of the sample.

Points the paper makes about the study in general: TCR diversity was significantly higher in younger patients, and higher tumor TCR diversity was associated with shorter overall and disease-free survival. The cohort had only around 14 patients, and the authors noted that larger samples and more detailed clinical data are needed. Because peripheral blood was not sequenced, blood TCRbeta repertoires in the lung cancer patients of the study were not examined. Neither the sequencing platform nor unique molecular identifiers are mentioned in the methods. A significantly larger cumulative share of the repertoire was made up by the top 100 clones in normal lung than in tumor tissue. TCR diversity (inverse Simpson) was significantly higher in tumor than in normal lung tissue (around 460 vs 160, P = 0.0075, Mann-Whitney U test).

The sequence was obtained from a man aged 55 to 70 with small cell lung cancer. The material sequenced was distant non-tumor lung tissue. The chain joins TRBV5-1 to TRBJ2-2; the central 14 bases match TRBD2. The nucleotide sequence is given as TGCGCCAGCAGCCCTGGGACTAGCGGGAGAGGAACCGGGGAGCTGTTTTTT. Translation gives CASSPGTSGRGTGELFF.